This T cell receptor (beta chain) was retrieved from a study of shared clonotypes between healthy human individuals. General observations from the study: At large depth, rarefaction still showed sorted-subset sequencing to be incomplete.

CD45RO-negative cells were positively selected for CCR7, leaving out terminally differentiated effector memory CD45RA+ cells. As for this clone: Antigen unknown.

The authors ran the assay at deep level. In the source study's methods: ImmunoSEQ supplied junction-only sequences lacking quality scores, so filtering was different. The table came from immunoSEQ multiplex PCR; TCRdb's copy has only in-frame clones and leaves some out. That table gives V, J and clone size, and the DNA gave D and trimming. Of more than 550,000 clones listed, 90% to 95% are singletons. Germline V lookup: CDR1 SEHNR, CDR2 FQNEAQ (reference sequence). This CDR3 has 17 residues. The V end was cut by 3 bases, the J end by 1 base, with 18 bases between. The sequence derives from a man aged 30 to 45 in good health. This chain uses TRBV7-9 with TRBJ2-5; the D is unclear. The sample comprised naive CD8+ T cells sorted from blood. The CDR3: CASSFSVLVHRQETQYF. CDR3 in DNA: TGTGCCAGCAGCTTTTCAGTGCTAGTACACCGCCAAGAGACCCAGTACTTC.